Listed here is a single T cell receptor beta chain. The record originates from a study of human T cells and chemical hapten exposure. The time point was: pre-sensitization, week 0. Treatment noted: therapeutic diphenylcyclopropenone sensitization with weekly scalp DPC. Via MiXCR, TCRdb re-called the RACE reads, giving one row per CDR3 protein. The repertoire has more than 150,000 distinct CDR3 sequences, approximately 31% of them found once; the top ten carry approximately 3%. The germline V and J ends were trimmed by 0 bases and 2 bases, with 13 bases remaining between them. CDR1 SQVTM and CDR2 ANQGSEA come from the germline V gene. The CDR3 runs 15 residues.

This chain links TRBV29-1 with TRBJ1-1; D is possibly TRBD1 (6 bases). This clonotype was sampled from a woman in her twenties or thirties with alopecia areata. Some clones in this sample may be carry-over from other donors' samples. The sequenced sample was whole blood, obtained in connection with sensitization to the hapten diphenylcyclopropenone (DPC). CDR3 in DNA: TGCAGCGTTGAAGAAGGCTGGACAGATAACACTGAAGCTTTCTTT. This encodes CSVEEGWTDNTEAFF.